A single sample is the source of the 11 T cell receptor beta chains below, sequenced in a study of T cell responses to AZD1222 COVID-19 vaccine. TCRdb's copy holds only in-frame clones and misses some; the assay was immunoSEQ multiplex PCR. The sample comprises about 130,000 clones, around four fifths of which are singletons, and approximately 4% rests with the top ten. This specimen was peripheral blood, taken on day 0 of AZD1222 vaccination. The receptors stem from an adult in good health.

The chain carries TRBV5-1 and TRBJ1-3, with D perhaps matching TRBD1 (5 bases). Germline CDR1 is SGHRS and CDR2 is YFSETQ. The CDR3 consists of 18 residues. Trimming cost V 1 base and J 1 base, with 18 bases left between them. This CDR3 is CASSLFGSEGKSGNTIYF. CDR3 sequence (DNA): TGCGCCAGCAGCTTGTTCGGCAGTGAGGGGAAGTCTGGAAACACCATATATTTT.

CDR3 DNA sequence: TGCGCCAGCAGGGTGGGAGGGAGTGATGAAGCTTTCTTT. It specifies CASRVGGSDEAFF. The chain joins TRBV10-2 to TRBJ1-1; D remains unclear. The CDR3 extends over 13 amino acids. Germline V lookup: CDR1 WSHSY, CDR2 SAAADI. The V end was cut by 6 bases, the J end by 7 bases, with 15 bases between.

The CDR3 is CASSPFSKGTDTQYF. The CDR3 DNA is TGTGCCAGCTCACCTTTCTCGAAGGGCACAGATACGCAGTATTTT. This sequence joins TRBV18 and TRBJ2-3; D is ambiguous. Germline loops: CDR1 KGHSH, CDR2 LQKENI. The CDR3 sequence is 15 residues long. V dropped 3 bases and J dropped 1 base, with 11 bases sitting between them.

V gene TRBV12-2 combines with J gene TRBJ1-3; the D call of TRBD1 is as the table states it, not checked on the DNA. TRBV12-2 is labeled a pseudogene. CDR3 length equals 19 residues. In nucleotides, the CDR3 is TGTGCAAGTCGCTTAGGGTCCGACAGGGGGACCAACTCTGGAAACACCATATATTTT. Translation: CASRLGSDRGTNSGNTIYF.

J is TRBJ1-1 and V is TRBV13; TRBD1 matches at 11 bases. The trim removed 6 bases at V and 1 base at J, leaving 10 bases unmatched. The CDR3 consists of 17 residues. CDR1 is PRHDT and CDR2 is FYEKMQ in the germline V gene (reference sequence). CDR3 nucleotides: TGTGCCAGCAGATCCTGGACAGGGGGCGCGGAGAACACTGAAGCTTTCTTT. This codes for CASRSWTGGAENTEAFF.

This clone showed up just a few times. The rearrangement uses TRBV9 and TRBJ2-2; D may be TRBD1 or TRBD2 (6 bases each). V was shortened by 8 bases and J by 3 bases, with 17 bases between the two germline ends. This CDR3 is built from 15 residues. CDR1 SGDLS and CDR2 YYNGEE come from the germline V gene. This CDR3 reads CASSRGAPDTGELFF. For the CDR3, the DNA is TGTGCCAGTTCAAGGGGGGCCCCGGACACCGGGGAGCTGTTTTTT.

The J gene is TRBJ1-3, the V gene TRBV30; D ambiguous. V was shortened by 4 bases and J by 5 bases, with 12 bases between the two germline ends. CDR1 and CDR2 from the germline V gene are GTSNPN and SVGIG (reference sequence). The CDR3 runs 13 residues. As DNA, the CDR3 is TGTGCCTGGATCCACCGGGAGAGAAACACCATATATTTT. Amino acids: CAWIHRERNTIYF.

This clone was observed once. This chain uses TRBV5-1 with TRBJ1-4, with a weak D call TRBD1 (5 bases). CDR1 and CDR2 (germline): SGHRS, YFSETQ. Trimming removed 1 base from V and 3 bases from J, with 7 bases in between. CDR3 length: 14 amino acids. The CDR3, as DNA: TGCGCCAGCAGCTTGCAAGGGGCTAATGAAAAACTGTTTTTT. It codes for CASSLQGANEKLFF. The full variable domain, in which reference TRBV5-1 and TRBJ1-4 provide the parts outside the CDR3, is KAGVTQTPRYLIKTRGQQVTLSCSPISGHRSVSWYQQTPGQGLQFLFEYFSETQRNKGNFPGRFSGRQFSNSRSEMNVSTLELGDSALYLCASSLQGANEKLFFGSGTQLSVL.

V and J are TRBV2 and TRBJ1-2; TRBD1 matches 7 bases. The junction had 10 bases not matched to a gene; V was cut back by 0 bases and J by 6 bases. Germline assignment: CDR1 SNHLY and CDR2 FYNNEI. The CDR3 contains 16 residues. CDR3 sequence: CASSEAGVRGRNGYTF. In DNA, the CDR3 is TGTGCCAGCAGTGAAGCGGGGGTCAGGGGGAGAAATGGCTACACCTTC.

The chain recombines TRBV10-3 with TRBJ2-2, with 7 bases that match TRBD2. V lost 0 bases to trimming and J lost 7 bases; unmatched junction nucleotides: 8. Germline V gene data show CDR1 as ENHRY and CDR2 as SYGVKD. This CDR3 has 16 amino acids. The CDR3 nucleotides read TGTGCCATCAGTGAGTCGGGGAGGGAGGGCCACGGGGAGCTGTTTTTT. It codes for CAISESGREGHGELFF.

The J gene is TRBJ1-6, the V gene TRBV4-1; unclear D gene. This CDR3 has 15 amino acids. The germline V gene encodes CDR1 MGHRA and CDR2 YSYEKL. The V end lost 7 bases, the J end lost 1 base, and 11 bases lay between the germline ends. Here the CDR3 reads CASTREGSYNSPLHF. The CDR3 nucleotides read TGCGCCAGCACCCGCGAAGGGTCCTATAATTCACCCCTCCACTTT.